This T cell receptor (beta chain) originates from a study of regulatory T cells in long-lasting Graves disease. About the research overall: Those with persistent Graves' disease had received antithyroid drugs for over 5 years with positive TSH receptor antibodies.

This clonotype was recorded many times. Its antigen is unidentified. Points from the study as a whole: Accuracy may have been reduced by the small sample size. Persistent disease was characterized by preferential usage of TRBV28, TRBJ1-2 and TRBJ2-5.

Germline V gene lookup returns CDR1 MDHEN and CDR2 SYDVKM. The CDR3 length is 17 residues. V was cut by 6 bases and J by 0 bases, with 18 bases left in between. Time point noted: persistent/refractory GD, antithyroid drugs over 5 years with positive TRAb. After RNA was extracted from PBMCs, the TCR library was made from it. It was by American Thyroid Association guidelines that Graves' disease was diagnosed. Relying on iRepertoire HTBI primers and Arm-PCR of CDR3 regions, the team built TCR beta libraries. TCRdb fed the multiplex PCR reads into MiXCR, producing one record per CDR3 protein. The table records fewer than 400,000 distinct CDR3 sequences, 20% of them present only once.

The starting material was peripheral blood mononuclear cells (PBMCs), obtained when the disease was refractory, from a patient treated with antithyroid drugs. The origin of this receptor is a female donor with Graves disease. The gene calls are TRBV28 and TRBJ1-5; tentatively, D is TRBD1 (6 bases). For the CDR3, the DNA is TGTGCCAGCAGCCTCGGACAGAGAACTTATAGCAATCAGCCCCAGCATTTT. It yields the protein CASSLGQRTYSNQPQHF.